This T cell receptor (beta chain) derives from a study of beta chain features in type 1 diabetes. Overall study context: Cell yields, gender and age were comparable in patients and healthy donors. Whole-study results and caveats: For Type 1 diabetes patients, all four CD4+ subsets carried TCRB CDR3s that were moderately but significantly shorter. The naive, central memory and Treg TCRB repertoires showed an apparent similarity that was greater among patients than among healthy donors.

Each population that was sorted was more than 98% pure. Isolated RNA was reverse transcribed in full, so expressed TCRB transcripts were sequenced. TCRdb's table, derived via immunoSEQ multiplex PCR, lists solely in-frame clones and lacks some. The sample yields fewer than 350,000 clones, roughly 15% seen once. About this clone itself: Its matching antigen is unknown.

V shed 3 bases and J 7 bases; nucleotides not matched to a gene: 1. CDR1 is SGHNT and CDR2 is YENEEA in the germline V gene. This CDR3 has 15 amino acids. The sample was naive CD4+ T cells from blood. The receptor comes from a man between 18 and 29 years old with type 1 diabetes. The gene calls are TRBV11-3 and TRBJ2-1; 15 nucleotides align to TRBD2. The CDR3 coding sequence is TGTGCCAGCAGCTTGGGACTAGCGGGGGGTAATGAGCAGTTCTTC. Translated, it gives CASSLGLAGGNEQFF.